The source of this T cell receptor (beta chain) is a study of T cells in Graves' hyperthyroidism and ophthalmopathy. Exclusion of a patient resulted from uncontrolled infection, other autoimmune disease, pregnancy or lactation. Diagnostic decisions used clinical symptoms, serum thyroxine and TRAb, thyroid ultrasound and orbital computed tomography. Study results and limitations: For ophthalmopathy, model prediction preceded onset by a median 6.5 months.

Germline CDR1 and CDR2: ENHRY and SYGVKD. Trimming pared 3 bases from V and 3 bases from J, leaving 9 bases between. The CDR3 spans 14 residues. Template material for amplifying TCR beta CDR3 regions consisted of RNA transcripts. The HTBI primer set was used in a first-round RT-PCR of the TCR CDR3. One entry per CDR3 protein, called by TCRdb with MiXCR from the multiplex PCR reads. The sample shows fewer than 600,000 distinct CDR3 sequences, 12% to 15% of them seen only once. Ten or more counts support this clonotype. Its specificity is not known. The sequencing input was blood. V gene TRBV10-3 combines with J gene TRBJ1-5; tentative D call: TRBD1 (5 bases). This clonotype was sampled from a middle-aged woman with Graves' hyperthyroidism. The chain's CDR3 is CAISEGGVNQPQHF. The CDR3 nucleotides are TGTGCCATCAGTGAAGGAGGGGTCAATCAGCCCCAGCATTTT.